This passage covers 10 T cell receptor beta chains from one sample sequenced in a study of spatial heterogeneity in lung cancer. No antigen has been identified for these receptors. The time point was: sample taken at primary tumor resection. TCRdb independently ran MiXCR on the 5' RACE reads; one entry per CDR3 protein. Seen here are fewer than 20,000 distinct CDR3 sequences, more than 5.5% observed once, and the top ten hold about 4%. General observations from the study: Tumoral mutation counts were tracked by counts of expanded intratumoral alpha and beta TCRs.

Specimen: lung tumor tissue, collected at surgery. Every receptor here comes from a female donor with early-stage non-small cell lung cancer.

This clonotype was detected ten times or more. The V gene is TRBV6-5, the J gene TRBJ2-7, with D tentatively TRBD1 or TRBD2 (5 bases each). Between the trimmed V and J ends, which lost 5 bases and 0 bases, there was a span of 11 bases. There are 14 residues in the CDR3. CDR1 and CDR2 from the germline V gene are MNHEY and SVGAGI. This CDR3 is CASSVRDGSYEQYF. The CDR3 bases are TGTGCCAGCAGTGTCCGGGACGGCTCCTACGAGCAGTACTTC.

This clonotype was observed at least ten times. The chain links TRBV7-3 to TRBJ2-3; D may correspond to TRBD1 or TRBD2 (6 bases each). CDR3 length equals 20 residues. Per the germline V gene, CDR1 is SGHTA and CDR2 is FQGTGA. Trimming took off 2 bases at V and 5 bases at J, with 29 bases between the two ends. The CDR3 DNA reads TGTGCCAGCAGCTTATCGGCCCGGGCTTCGTGGGGGGCCAGGGGAGATACGCAGTATTTT. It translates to CASSLSARASWGARGDTQYF. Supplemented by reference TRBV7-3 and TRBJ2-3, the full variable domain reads GAGVSQTPSNKVTEKGKYVELRCDPISGHTALYWYRQSLGQGPEFLIYFQGTGAADDSGLPNDRFFAVRPEGSVSTLKIQRTERGDSAVYLCASSLSARASWGARGDTQYFGPGTRLTVL.

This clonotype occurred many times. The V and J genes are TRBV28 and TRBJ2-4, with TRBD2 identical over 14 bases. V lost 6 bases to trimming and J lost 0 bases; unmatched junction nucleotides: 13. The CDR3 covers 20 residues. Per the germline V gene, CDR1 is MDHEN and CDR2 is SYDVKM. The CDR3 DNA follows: TGTGCCAGCAGGCCAGCCGGGACTAGCGGGAGAGCGCTAGCCAAAAACATTCAGTACTTC. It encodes CASRPAGTSGRALAKNIQYF.

CDR3 protein: CASSLGGDRWEQYF. Written as DNA, the CDR3 is TGTGCCAGCAGCCTAGGCGGGGACAGATGGGAGCAGTACTTC. The genes are TRBV5-4 and TRBJ2-7; D is possibly TRBD1 (7 bases). This CDR3 comprises 14 residues. V lost 4 bases, J lost 7 bases, and 18 bases lay in between. CDR1 SGHNT and CDR2 YYREEE come from the germline V gene (reference sequence).

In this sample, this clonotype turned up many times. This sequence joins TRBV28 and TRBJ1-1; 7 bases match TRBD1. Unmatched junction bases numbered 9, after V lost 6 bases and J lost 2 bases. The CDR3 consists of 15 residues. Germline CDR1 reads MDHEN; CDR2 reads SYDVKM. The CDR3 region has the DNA TGTGCCAGCAGGGCAGGGGGTTTTAGTAACACTGAAGCTTTCTTT. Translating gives CASRAGGFSNTEAFF.

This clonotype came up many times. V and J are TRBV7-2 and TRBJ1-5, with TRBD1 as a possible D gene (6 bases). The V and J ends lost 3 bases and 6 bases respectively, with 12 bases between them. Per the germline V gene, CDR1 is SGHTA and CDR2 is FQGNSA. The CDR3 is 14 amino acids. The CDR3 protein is CASSFDGGLQPQHF. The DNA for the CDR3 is TGTGCCAGCAGCTTTGACGGGGGCCTTCAGCCCCAGCATTTT.

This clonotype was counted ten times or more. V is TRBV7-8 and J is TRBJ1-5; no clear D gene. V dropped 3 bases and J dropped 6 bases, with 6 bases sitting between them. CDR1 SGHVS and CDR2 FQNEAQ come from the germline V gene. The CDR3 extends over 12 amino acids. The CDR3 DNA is TGTGCCAGCAGCTTTGAAGGTCAGCCCCAGCATTTT. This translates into CASSFEGQPQHF. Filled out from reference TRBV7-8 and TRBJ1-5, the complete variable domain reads GAGVSQSPRYKVAKRGQDVALRCDPISGHVSLFWYQQALGQGPEFLTYFQNEAQLDKSGLPSDRFFAERPEGSVSTLKIQRTQQEDSAVYLCASSFEGQPQHFGDGTRLSIL.

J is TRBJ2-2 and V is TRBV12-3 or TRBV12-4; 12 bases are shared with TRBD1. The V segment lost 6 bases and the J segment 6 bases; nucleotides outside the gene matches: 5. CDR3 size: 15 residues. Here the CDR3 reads CASRRGDRGPGELFF. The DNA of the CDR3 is TGTGCCAGCAGAAGGGGGGACAGGGGGCCCGGGGAGCTGTTTTTT.

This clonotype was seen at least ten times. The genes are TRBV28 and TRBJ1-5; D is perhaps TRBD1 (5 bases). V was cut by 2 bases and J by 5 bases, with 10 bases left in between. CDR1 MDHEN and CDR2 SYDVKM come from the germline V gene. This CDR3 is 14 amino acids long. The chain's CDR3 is CASSLVGPYQPQHF. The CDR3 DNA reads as TGTGCCAGCAGTTTAGTGGGGCCCTATCAGCCCCAGCATTTT.

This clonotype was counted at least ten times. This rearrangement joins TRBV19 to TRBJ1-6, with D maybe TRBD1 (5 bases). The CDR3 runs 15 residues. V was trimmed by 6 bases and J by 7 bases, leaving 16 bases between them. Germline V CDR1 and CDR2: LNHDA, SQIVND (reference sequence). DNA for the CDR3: TGTGCCAGTAGCGGTTCGTCAGGGATGAATTCACCCCTCCACTTT. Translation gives CASSGSSGMNSPLHF.